Listed below are T cell receptor beta chains from one sample, sequenced in a study of blood T cell repertoires in COVID-19. Assay used: immunoSEQ multiplex PCR; TCRdb lists only in-frame clones, some missing. Among approximately 180,000 clones listed, 89% were seen once. The sample comprised PBMCs or T cells enriched from blood (not recorded which). All receptors come from a woman between 40 and 55 years old with acute COVID-19. CDR3s include the opening cysteine and the closing phenylalanine or tryptophan. The D gene is left open where the match is weak. Not all rows give a size; the values are once, few, many and, for expanded clones, a class.

d_call j_call clone_size cdr3_length v_call cdr3_aa cdr3_nt
. TRBJ2-7 . 14 TRBV4-1 CASSQESGTYEQYF TGCGCCAGCAGCCAAGAATCAGGAACCTACGAGCAGTACTTC
. TRBJ1-1 . 10 TRBV28 CASSQVEAFF TGTGCCAGCAGCCAGGTTGAAGCTTTCTTT
. TRBJ2-1 . 13 TRBV19 CASSTRQHNEQFF TGTGCCAGTAGTACCCGACAGCACAATGAGCAGTTCTTC
. TRBJ1-2 . 17 TRBV7-9 CASSLYTGPRGAGGYTF TGTGCCAGCAGCTTATACACGGGCCCACGGGGGGCAGGAGGCTACACCTTC
. TRBJ1-1 . 12 TRBV15 CATTWGSGEAFF TGTGCCACTACCTGGGGCAGTGGTGAAGCTTTCTTT
TRBD1 TRBJ2-1 . 14 TRBV19 CASSISRGLNEQFF TGTGCCAGTAGTATATCCAGGGGGCTAAATGAGCAGTTCTTC
TRBD1 TRBJ1-6 . 15 TRBV11-2 CASSPRGTANSPLHF TGTGCCAGCAGCCCTCGTGGGACAGCAAATTCACCCCTCCACTTT
. TRBJ1-1 . 15 TRBV28 CASSPAGRGSTEAFF TGTGCCAGCAGCCCTGCCGGGAGGGGGAGTACTGAAGCTTTCTTT
TRBD1 TRBJ2-5 few 14 TRBV6-5 CASSHRDSKETQYF TGTGCCAGCAGCCACCGGGACAGTAAAGAGACCCAGTACTTC
TRBD2 TRBJ2-1 few 14 TRBV27 CASSIGLAGGEQFF TGTGCCAGCAGTATCGGACTAGCGGGGGGGGAGCAGTTCTTC
TRBD2 TRBJ2-3 . 17 TRBV14 CASSQEYGLAAPDTQYF TGTGCCAGCAGCCAAGAATACGGACTAGCGGCCCCAGATACGCAGTATTTT
. TRBJ2-2 . 14 TRBV5-1 CASSFLRGTGELFF TGCGCCAGCAGCTTCCTCAGGGGTACCGGGGAGCTGTTTTTT
TRBD2 TRBJ2-7 . 15 TRBV6-1 CASSDSGGVKWEQYF TGTGCCAGCAGTGATTCGGGGGGGGTAAAGTGGGAGCAGTACTTC
. TRBJ2-5 . 14 TRBV6-2/TRBV6-3 CASSNGVMQETQYF TGTGCCAGCAGCAACGGGGTCATGCAAGAGACCCAGTACTTC
. TRBJ2-1 . 14 TRBV4-3 CASSQEGTSSEQFF TGCGCCAGCAGCCAAGAGGGCACGTCCAGTGAGCAGTTCTTC